The T cell receptor beta chain described here comes from a study of T-cell reconstitution after alpha-beta-depleted transplantation in children. Preparation of the TCRbeta library involved a method that used unique molecular identifiers. TCRdb independently ran MiXCR on the PCR reads; one entry per CDR3 protein. The table records about 180,000 distinct CDR3 sequences, 11% of them present only once. This clonotype was recorded many times. The length of the CDR3 is 14 residues. With V trimmed by 5 bases and J by 7 bases, 7 bases remained unmatched. Germline V gene lookup returns CDR1 SGHNT and CDR2 YYREEE (reference sequence).

The sequenced sample was PBMCs, obtained before TCRalphabeta/CD19-depleted stem cell transplant. The receptor's source is a boy younger than 10 with acute myeloid leukemia, due to receive a stem cell transplant. This rearrangement joins TRBV5-4 to TRBJ2-1, with 9 bases lining up with TRBD1. This CDR3 is CASRLRTGVNEQFF. CDR3 sequence (DNA): TGTGCCAGCAGATTAAGGACAGGGGTAAATGAGCAGTTCTTC.